This T cell receptor beta chain was recovered during a study of cytomegalovirus exposure and HLA in healthy donors. The protocol was immunoSEQ multiplex PCR, while the TCRdb copy is restricted to in-frame clones and leaves out a portion. The data show tens of thousands of clones, with roughly 96% seen just once and 1.3% held by the top ten. Whole-study results and caveats: According to a subsequent analysis, TCR clusters identified in the first cohort showed a tendency to co-occur across the roughly 130 validation repertoires.

V was shortened by 0 bases and J by 4 bases, with 18 bases between the two germline ends. Germline assignment: CDR1 SGHDN and CDR2 FVKESK. This CDR3 contains 17 residues. Points on this clone: The antigen is undetermined.

The chain carries TRBV14 and TRBJ2-5; maybe TRBD2 (6 bases). The sequence came from a woman in her late teens or twenties in good health and CMV-seronegative. Input material: PBMCs. The CDR3 loop is CASSQDRSRELRETQYF. CDR3 sequence (DNA): TGTGCCAGCAGCCAAGATCGGTCACGGGAGCTTCGAGAGACCCAGTACTTC. Looking up the rest from reference TRBV14 and TRBJ2-5 gives the full variable domain: EAGVTQFPSHSVIEKGQTVTLRCDPISGHDNLYWYRRVMGKEIKFLLHFVKESKQDESGMPNNRFLAERTGGTYSTLKVQPAELEDSGVYFCASSQDRSRELRETQYFGPGTRLLVL.